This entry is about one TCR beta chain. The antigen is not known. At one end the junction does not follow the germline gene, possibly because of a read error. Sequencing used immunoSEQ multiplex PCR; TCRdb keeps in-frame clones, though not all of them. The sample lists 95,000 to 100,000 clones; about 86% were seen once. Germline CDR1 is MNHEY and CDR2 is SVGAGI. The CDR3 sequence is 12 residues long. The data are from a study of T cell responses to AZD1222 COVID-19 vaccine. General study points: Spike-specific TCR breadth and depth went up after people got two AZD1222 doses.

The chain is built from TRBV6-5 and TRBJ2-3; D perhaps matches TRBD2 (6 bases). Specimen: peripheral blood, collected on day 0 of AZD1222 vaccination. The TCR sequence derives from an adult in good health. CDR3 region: CASSSRDFELNF. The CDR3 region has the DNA TGTGCCAGCAGTTCCCGGGACTTTGAACTTAATTTT.